These 30 T cell receptor beta chains share one sample of origin, sequenced in a study of blood T cell repertoires in COVID-19 (dated by TCRdb to 2020 to 2021). Library prep was done by the immunoSEQ multiplex PCR assay. TCRdb mirrors the immuneACCESS table, restricted to in-frame sequences. Some clones are absent from its copies; in checked studies, under half trace to an unresolved V gene, and the reason for the others is unknown. This sample gives some 200,000 clones in total; around 84% of them show up just once. The top ten clonotypes cover approximately 6.1% of the sample. Sequencing input: peripheral blood. These receptors came from a man at least 80 years old with acute or convalescent COVID-19.

The V call is TRBV12-3 or TRBV12-4, the J call TRBJ2-1; 7 bases align to TRBD1. With V trimmed by 6 bases and J by 7 bases, 6 bases remained unmatched. The length of the CDR3 is 13 residues. This CDR3 is CASSSTGWNEQFF. The CDR3 DNA reads as TGTGCCAGCAGCTCGACAGGGTGGAATGAGCAGTTCTTC.

V and J are TRBV30 and TRBJ1-6, with D perhaps TRBD1 (5 bases). The CDR3 extends over 14 amino acids. Germline V gene data show CDR1 as GTSNPN and CDR2 as SVGIG (reference sequence). The V end was cut by 5 bases, the J end by 9 bases, with 17 bases between. As DNA, the CDR3 is TGTGCCTGGGGGGGTGCCGGGGAGGGTTCACCCCTCCACTTT. Translated, it gives CAWGGAGEGSPLHF. The variable domain in full, with the rest retrieved from reference TRBV30 and TRBJ1-6, is SQTIHQWPATLVQPVGSPLSLECTVEGTSNPNLYWYRQAAGRGLQLLFYSVGIGQISSEVPQNLSASRPQDRQFILSSKKLLLSDSGFYLCAWGGAGEGSPLHFGNGTRLTVT.

The chain recombines TRBV28 with TRBJ2-3; D ambiguous. CDR3 size: 14 residues. Looked up from germline, CDR1 is MDHEN and CDR2 is SYDVKM. The V and J ends lost 5 bases and 4 bases respectively, with 13 bases between them. The CDR3 nucleotides are TGTGCCAGCAGTCCAATGGGCAGTTCAGATACGCAGTATTTT. Its protein is CASSPMGSSDTQYF. Variable domain in full (rest from reference TRBV28 and TRBJ2-3): DVKVTQSSRYLVKRTGEKVFLECVQDMDHENMFWYRQDPGLGLRLIYFSYDVKMKEKGDIPEGYSVSREKKERFSLILESASTNQTSMYLCASSPMGSSDTQYFGPGTRLTVL.

The genes are TRBV9 and TRBJ2-2; D ambiguous. Trimming pared 0 bases from V and 4 bases from J, leaving 16 bases between. This CDR3 comprises 17 residues. Germline CDR1 reads SGDLS; CDR2 reads YYNGEE. The chain's CDR3 is CASSVVGYAGGTGELFF. Written as DNA, the CDR3 is TGTGCCAGCAGCGTAGTTGGGTATGCCGGCGGCACCGGGGAGCTGTTTTTT.

The rearrangement uses TRBV27 and TRBJ2-7; TRBD2 matches 8 bases. Losses at the gene ends were 7 bases for V and 0 bases for J; bases not matched to a gene: 11. Looked up from germline, CDR1 is MNHEY and CDR2 is SMNVEV (reference sequence). There are 16 residues in the CDR3. The CDR3 bases are TGTGCCAGCACCTCGGGCCCGGGACTAGTCTCCTACGAGCAGTACTTC. Translated: CASTSGPGLVSYEQYF.

This chain uses TRBV6-2 or TRBV6-3 with TRBJ1-1, with no clear D. Germline values: CDR1 MNHEY, CDR2 SVGEGT. V was shortened by 0 bases and J by 8 bases, with 19 bases between the two germline ends. The CDR3 contains 16 residues. DNA for the CDR3: TGTGCCAGCAGTTACTCTCCGGGAACCCCAAATCGGGAAGCTTTCTTT. This encodes CASSYSPGTPNREAFF.

The V call is TRBV14, the J call TRBJ1-3, with a tentative D call TRBD1 (6 bases). Trimming pared 2 bases from V and 3 bases from J, leaving 11 bases between. CDR1 is SGHDN and CDR2 is FVKESK in the germline V gene. CDR3 length equals 15 residues. CDR3 DNA: TGTGCCAGCAGCCAAACAACAGGGAGTGGAAACACCATATATTTT. The encoded protein is CASSQTTGSGNTIYF.

The chain joins TRBV6-1 to TRBJ2-7, with 7 bases aligning to TRBD1. J gave up 2 bases and V 3 bases, and 4 bases lay outside the gene matches. This CDR3 is built from 14 residues. Germline assignment: CDR1 MNHNS and CDR2 SASEGT. For the CDR3, the DNA is TGTGCCAGCAGTGAGCGACAGGGTCCCTACGAGCAGTACGTC. This encodes CASSERQGPYEQYV.

The CDR3 sequence: CASSYGPVSYNSPLHF. The CDR3 nucleotides are TGTGCCAGCAGTTACGGGCCCGTCTCCTATAATTCACCCCTCCACTTT. The chain uses TRBV6-5 and TRBJ1-6; unclear D gene. Germline CDR1 reads MNHEY; CDR2 reads SVGAGI. The V gene lost 2 bases and the J gene lost 0 bases, with 8 bases spanning the gap. The CDR3 contains 16 residues.

This sequence joins TRBV12-3 or TRBV12-4 and TRBJ2-5; D gene uncertain. The CDR3 has 10 residues. V was shortened by 5 bases and J by 5 bases, with 3 bases between the two germline ends. The CDR3 DNA reads as TGTGCCAGCAGTGCGGAGACCCAGTACTTC. Protein sequence: CASSAETQYF.

The CDR3 loop reads CASSPRGSYTDTQYF. In DNA form, the CDR3 reads TGTGCCAGCAGCCCGCGGGGCAGCTACACAGATACGCAGTATTTT. The chain joins TRBV7-2 to TRBJ2-3, with TRBD2 as a possible D gene (6 bases). Between the trimmed V and J ends, which lost 5 bases and 2 bases, there was a span of 14 bases. Looked up from germline, CDR1 is SGHTA and CDR2 is FQGNSA. The CDR3 runs to 15 residues.

The sample holds one count of this clone. The chain is built from TRBV5-1 and TRBJ2-1, with D perhaps matching TRBD1 (6 bases). V was trimmed by 3 bases and J by 4 bases, leaving 17 bases between them. The germline V gene has CDR1 SGHRS and CDR2 YFSETQ. The CDR3 spans 16 residues. The CDR3 is CASSSAGGQQYNEQFF. In nucleotides, the CDR3 is TGCGCCAGCAGCTCGGCGGGCGGACAGCAATACAATGAGCAGTTCTTC.

This clone was seen once. Compared with germline, one end of the junction differs, possibly owing to a read error. This chain uses TRBV5-1 with TRBJ2-2; perhaps TRBD1 as D (7 bases). Germline CDR1 reads SGHRS; CDR2 reads YFSETQ. The CDR3 is 13 amino acids. The chain's CDR3 is CASSSGDSWEVFF. The CDR3 DNA reads TGCGCCAGCAGCTCAGGGGACAGTTGGGAGGTGTTTTTT.

The chain employs TRBV2 and TRBJ2-2; 9 bases are a match to TRBD2. Germline values: CDR1 SNHLY, CDR2 FYNNEI. Trimming removed 5 bases from V and 1 base from J; junction bases left unmatched: 2. The CDR3 sequence is 15 residues long. This chain's CDR3 is CASSPSGVNTGELFF. The CDR3 bases are TGTGCCAGCAGTCCTAGCGGGGTGAACACCGGGGAGCTGTTTTTT.

The V and J genes are TRBV5-5 and TRBJ2-1, with a possible D match to TRBD2 (6 bases). The CDR3 is made up of 14 amino acids. Deletions cut 1 base from V and 9 bases from J, with 14 bases between. Per germline, CDR1 SGHKS and CDR2 YYEKEE (reference sequence). The CDR3 spells CASSLPPGLFEQFF. For the CDR3, the DNA is TGTGCCAGCAGCTTGCCCCCGGGACTTTTTGAGCAGTTCTTC.

The chain uses TRBV4-2 and TRBJ1-5; 7 bases match TRBD1. The CDR3 loop spans 16 amino acids. V lost 4 bases, J lost 7 bases, and 13 bases stayed unmatched. Germline loops: CDR1 LGHNA, CDR2 YNFKEQ. CDR3 sequence reads: CASSPSGTVEEQPQHF. In DNA form, the CDR3 reads TGTGCCAGCAGCCCTAGCGGGACAGTGGAGGAACAGCCCCAGCATTTT.

This clone turned up a few times. The rearrangement joins TRBV28 to TRBJ2-6; D unclear. The CDR3 covers 14 residues. Trimming took off 7 bases at V and 0 bases at J, with 7 bases between the two ends. Germline CDR1 is MDHEN and CDR2 is SYDVKM. The DNA for the CDR3 is TGTGCCAGCACTCGGTACTCTGGGGCCAACGTCCTGACTTTC. It is translated as CASTRYSGANVLTF.

V gene TRBV28 combines with J gene TRBJ1-2; 8 bases fit TRBD1. The trim removed 6 bases at V and 3 bases at J, leaving 6 bases unmatched. The CDR3 runs to 14 residues. CDR1 and CDR2 (germline): MDHEN, SYDVKM. The CDR3 nucleotides read TGTGCCAGCAGACCCCGGACAGGGTACTATGGCTACACCTTC. This encodes CASRPRTGYYGYTF.

This clone was counted only a few times. The V gene is TRBV28, the J gene TRBJ1-5; D may be TRBD1 (5 bases). Between the trimmed V and J ends, which lost 11 bases and 6 bases, there was a span of 23 bases. The CDR3 totals 15 residues. Germline CDR1 MDHEN, CDR2 SYDVKM. DNA of the CDR3: TGTGCCGGTTCTGCCCCAGGGTTTGGGATTCAGCCCCAGCATTTT. Translating it yields CAGSAPGFGIQPQHF. Supplemented by reference TRBV28 and TRBJ1-5, the full variable domain reads DVKVTQSSRYLVKRTGEKVFLECVQDMDHENMFWYRQDPGLGLRLIYFSYDVKMKEKGDIPEGYSVSREKKERFSLILESASTNQTSMYLCAGSAPGFGIQPQHFGDGTRLSIL.

The rearrangement uses TRBV10-3 and TRBJ2-1, with 7 bases fitting TRBD2. Germline V gene data show CDR1 as ENHRY and CDR2 as SYGVKD. Trimming removed 6 bases from V and 4 bases from J; junction bases left unmatched: 9. There are 15 residues in the CDR3. The CDR3 DNA sequence: TGTGCCATCAGGGAGGGCGGGAGTGGATACAATGAGCAGTTCTTC. Its protein product is CAIREGGSGYNEQFF.

The V and J genes are TRBV6-5 and TRBJ2-7; no firm D call. The CDR3 sequence is 15 residues long. With 0 bases removed from V and 2 bases from J, the gap between germline ends came to 11 bases. Germline-derived CDR1 and CDR2 are MNHEY and SVGAGI. The CDR3 sequence: CASSYSSTVAYEQYF. Here the CDR3 DNA reads TGTGCCAGCAGTTACTCGAGTACAGTGGCCTACGAGCAGTACTTC.

This clone was counted only a few times. Written as DNA, the CDR3 is TGTGCCAGTAGCGCCTCCCTGGGGGGCTCTGGGGCCAACGTCCTGACTTTC. Translation gives CASSASLGGSGANVLTF. The rearrangement uses TRBV19 and TRBJ2-6; perhaps TRBD2 as D (6 bases). V lost 6 bases, J lost 0 bases, and 15 bases lay in between. Germline CDR1 and CDR2: LNHDA and SQIVND (reference sequence). The CDR3 spans 17 residues.

The genes are TRBV5-1 and TRBJ1-4; 7 bases match TRBD1. The germline V gene encodes CDR1 SGHRS and CDR2 YFSETQ. Losses at the gene ends were 7 bases for V and 4 bases for J; bases not matched to a gene: 1. The CDR3 spans 12 residues. Here the CDR3 reads CASRQGNEKLFF. CDR3 nucleotides: TGCGCCAGCCGACAGGGTAATGAAAAACTGTTTTTT.

This clone was seen more than once but under ten times. The gene calls are TRBV5-4 and TRBJ1-1, with unresolved D. With 5 bases removed from V and 1 base from J, the gap between germline ends came to 9 bases. The CDR3 extends over 13 amino acids. Per germline, CDR1 SGHNT and CDR2 YYREEE (reference sequence). In nucleotides, the CDR3 is TGTGCCAGCAGATCCACATCGAACACTGAAGCTTTCTTT. This codes for CASRSTSNTEAFF. Based on the CDR3 plus reference TRBV5-4 and TRBJ1-1, the full variable domain is ETGVTQSPTHLIKTRGQQVTLRCSSQSGHNTVSWYQQALGQGPQFIFQYYREEENGRGNFPPRFSGLQFPNYSSELNVNALELDDSALYLCASRSTSNTEAFFGQGTRLTVV.

This chain uses TRBV2 with TRBJ1-3; unclear D gene. V shed 4 bases and J shed 3 bases, with 7 bases lying between them. CDR3 size: 13 residues. Looked up from germline, CDR1 is SNHLY and CDR2 is FYNNEI. CDR3 in amino acids: CASSATVGNTIYF. The CDR3 DNA sequence: TGTGCCAGCAGTGCAACGGTTGGAAACACCATATATTTT.

The chain recombines TRBV19 with TRBJ2-7, with a tentative D call TRBD1 (5 bases). The germline V gene has CDR1 LNHDA and CDR2 SQIVND (reference sequence). CDR3 length: 15 amino acids. Trimming stripped 6 bases from V and 0 bases from J, with 15 bases between. CDR3 residues: CASRPGHQSSYEQYF. The CDR3, as DNA: TGTGCCAGTAGACCCGGACACCAGAGCTCCTACGAGCAGTACTTC.

The rearrangement uses TRBV9 and TRBJ1-6, with D possibly TRBD1 on 5 matching bases. Germline assignment: CDR1 SGDLS and CDR2 YYNGEE. CDR3 length: 16 amino acids. The ends were cut back, 0 bases at V and 12 bases at J, with 19 bases in the middle. CDR3 nucleotides: TGTGCCAGCAGCGTAGATTCAGGGTACCCCTCCGAACCCCTCCACTTT. Translated: CASSVDSGYPSEPLHF.

The J gene is TRBJ1-4, the V gene TRBV29-1; no clear D. The CDR3 is made up of 14 amino acids. Between the trimmed V and J ends, which lost 3 bases and 8 bases, there was a span of 16 bases. CDR1 SQVTM and CDR2 ANQGSEA come from the germline V gene. The CDR3 DNA follows: TGCAGCGTTGACCCTTACTACAGAGGGGAAAAACTGTTTTTT. Translating it yields CSVDPYYRGEKLFF.

The chain recombines TRBV27 with TRBJ1-6; maybe TRBD1 (5 bases). The V end was cut by 0 bases, the J end by 14 bases, with 11 bases between. CDR3 length: 13 residues. Germline lookup yields CDR1 MNHEY and CDR2 SMNVEV (reference sequence). In DNA, the CDR3 is TGTGCCAGCAGTTTATCTTGGGCAGGGACCCTCCACTTT. Protein product: CASSLSWAGTLHF.

The rearrangement uses TRBV4-1 and TRBJ2-2, with a weak D call TRBD1 (5 bases). Germline V gene sequence: CDR1 MGHRA, CDR2 YSYEKL. The V and J ends lost 4 bases and 7 bases respectively, with 10 bases between them. The CDR3 sequence is 13 residues long. CDR3 coding DNA: TGCGCCAGCAGCCTTCCAGGGATCGGGGAGCTGTTTTTT. Encoded protein: CASSLPGIGELFF.